This entry lists 28 T cell receptor beta chains sequenced from one sample in a study of T-cell reconstitution after alpha-beta-depleted transplantation in children. Unique molecular identifiers featured in how the TCRbeta library was prepared. TCRdb re-analysed the PCR reads in MiXCR, keeping a single row per CDR3 protein. The table records approximately 230,000 distinct CDR3 sequences, roughly 23% of them present only once. This specimen was PBMCs, taken before TCRalphabeta/CD19-depleted stem cell transplant. These receptors came from a girl aged 2 to 9 with Fanconi anemia, due to receive a stem cell transplant.

This clonotype was counted once. This rearrangement joins TRBV20-1 to TRBJ2-7; the D is unclear. V was cut by 6 bases and J by 7 bases, with 7 bases left in between. This CDR3 has 9 residues. Germline V gene lookup returns CDR1 DFQATT and CDR2 SNEGSKA (reference sequence). The CDR3 sequence is CSAGREQYF. CDR3 bases: TGCAGTGCGGGTCGGGAGCAGTACTTC.

This clonotype was counted at least ten times. The chain carries TRBV7-3 and TRBJ2-7; D perhaps matches TRBD1 (5 bases). The V end was cut by 1 base, the J end by 2 bases, with 12 bases between. This CDR3 is 15 amino acids long. Germline V gene lookup returns CDR1 SGHTA and CDR2 FQGTGA. The CDR3 DNA reads TGTGCCAGCAGCTTAATGGGTGGGGCGCCCTACGAGCAGTACTTC. Protein: CASSLMGGAPYEQYF.

At least ten counts were recorded for this clonotype. This chain joins TRBV20-1 and TRBJ1-6; D is perhaps TRBD1 (5 bases). The germline CDR1 and CDR2 sequences are DFQATT and SNEGSKA (reference sequence). The CDR3 is made up of 15 amino acids. Trimming pared 6 bases from V and 6 bases from J, leaving 18 bases between. Written as DNA, the CDR3 is TGCAGTGCGACAGATCCGGGTTCCATTAATTCACCCCTCCACTTT. This encodes CSATDPGSINSPLHF.

V and J are TRBV4-1 and TRBJ2-5; no definite D call. CDR3 size: 15 residues. Germline CDR1 MGHRA, CDR2 YSYEKL. V was shortened by 2 bases and J by 2 bases, with 12 bases between the two germline ends. The CDR3 loop is CASSQSPGLQETQYF. CDR3 nucleotides: TGCGCCAGCAGCCAAAGCCCTGGGTTACAAGAGACCCAGTACTTC.

A few counts support this clonotype. V gene TRBV10-3 combines with J gene TRBJ2-3; no clear D. The CDR3 length is 15 residues. CDR1 ENHRY and CDR2 SYGVKD come from the germline V gene. V shed 5 bases and J shed 2 bases, with 14 bases lying between them. The CDR3 loop reads CAISYAKPPTDTQYF. The CDR3 DNA sequence: TGTGCCATCAGTTATGCGAAACCCCCCACAGATACGCAGTATTTT.

The J gene is TRBJ2-1, the V gene TRBV6-8; 8 bases match TRBD1. Trimming removed 4 bases from V and 4 bases from J; junction bases left unmatched: 9. Germline loops: CDR1 MNHGY, CDR2 SAAAGT. The CDR3 runs to 16 residues. The CDR3 loop reads CASSSDRGTPYNEQFF. The CDR3 nucleotides read TGTGCCAGCAGTTCCGACAGGGGTACCCCGTACAATGAGCAGTTCTTC.

This clonotype was seen repeatedly, ten times or more. This chain connects TRBV18 to TRBJ2-3; 7 bases line up with TRBD1. V lost 2 bases, J lost 5 bases, and 7 bases stayed unmatched. Germline CDR1 reads KGHSH; CDR2 reads LQKENI. The CDR3 has 15 amino acids. Here the CDR3 DNA reads TGTGCCAGCTCACCAACGGCAGGGGGTGTAGATACGCAGTATTTT. This codes for CASSPTAGGVDTQYF.

Ten or more counts support this clonotype. The chain recombines TRBV20-1 with TRBJ1-1; TRBD1 aligns across 8 bases. With V trimmed by 3 bases and J by 6 bases, 9 bases remained unmatched. The CDR3 length is 14 residues. The germline V gene has CDR1 DFQATT and CDR2 SNEGSKA (reference sequence). CDR3 in amino acids: CSASHQTGVAEAFF. The CDR3 DNA sequence: TGCAGTGCTAGTCATCAGACAGGGGTGGCTGAAGCTTTCTTT.

This clonotype came up a few times. V is TRBV5-1 and J is TRBJ2-3; D remains unclear. Trimming removed 4 bases at V and 4 bases at J, with 7 bases between. Germline values: CDR1 SGHRS, CDR2 YFSETQ. The CDR3 length is 12 residues. CDR3 DNA sequence: TGCGCCAGCAGCGTGGGTGCAGATACGCAGTATTTT. It yields the protein CASSVGADTQYF.

In its sample, this clonotype was seen many times. The chain combines TRBV5-6 with TRBJ2-7; D is uncertain. Germline V gene lookup returns CDR1 SGHDT and CDR2 YYEEEE. Trimming took off 3 bases at V and 5 bases at J, with 6 bases between the two ends. The CDR3 contains 11 residues. The CDR3 region has the DNA TGTGCCAGCAGCTGGGGTCACGAGCAGTACTTC. Translating gives CASSWGHEQYF.

At least ten counts were recorded for this clonotype. The chain joins TRBV20-1 to TRBJ2-1; possible D gene TRBD2, 6 bases. Germline CDR1 DFQATT, CDR2 SNEGSKA (reference sequence). The CDR3 covers 14 residues. The ends were cut back, 3 bases at V and 4 bases at J, with 13 bases in the middle. DNA for the CDR3: TGCAGTGCTAGGGGCGGGATGTTATACAATGAGCAGTTCTTC. Amino acids: CSARGGMLYNEQFF.

This clonotype was observed a few times. The chain couples TRBV4-2 to TRBJ1-2, with a possible D match to TRBD1 (5 bases). Per the germline V gene, CDR1 is LGHNA and CDR2 is YNFKEQ. V dropped 0 bases and J dropped 0 bases, with 17 bases sitting between them. There are 18 residues in the CDR3. The chain's CDR3 is CASSQEGLLRHPNYGYTF. The DNA of the CDR3 is TGTGCCAGCAGCCAAGAGGGACTTCTCAGGCACCCTAACTATGGCTACACCTTC.

The table lists this clonotype with a few counts. The rearrangement joins TRBV29-1 to TRBJ2-1; D uncertain. V was trimmed by 2 bases and J by 3 bases, leaving 5 bases between them. Germline V gives CDR1 SQVTM, CDR2 ANQGSEA. The CDR3 has 12 amino acids. The CDR3 protein is CSVEPGYNEQFF. Written as DNA, the CDR3 is TGCAGCGTTGAACCCGGCTACAATGAGCAGTTCTTC.

This clonotype was picked up a small number of times. J is TRBJ2-7 and V is TRBV23-1; D gene unclear. TRBV23-1 is sorted into the ORF group, with uncertain function. This CDR3 is 14 amino acids long. Deletions cut 2 bases from V and 4 bases from J, with 12 bases between. The CDR3 is CASSQRPKIYEQYF. CDR3 in DNA: TGCGCCAGCAGTCAACGTCCCAAAATTTACGAGCAGTACTTC.

This clonotype was counted ten times or more. The CDR3 DNA is TGCGCCAGCAGCGCGGGACAGTCCTACAATGAGCAGTTCTTC. Protein product: CASSAGQSYNEQFF. J is TRBJ2-1 and V is TRBV5-1; D is possibly TRBD1 (7 bases). The CDR3 runs 14 residues. Trimming stripped 4 bases from V and 1 base from J, with 9 bases between. Germline CDR1 and CDR2: SGHRS and YFSETQ.

This sequence joins TRBV7-6 and TRBJ2-3, with unresolved D. The ends were cut back, 4 bases at V and 6 bases at J, with 17 bases in the middle. The CDR3 contains 15 residues. CDR1 SGHVS and CDR2 FNYEAQ come from the germline V gene. CDR3 DNA: TGTGCCAGCAGCTCCCGGGCCACAATAAGCGATACGCAGTATTTT. Translation: CASSSRATISDTQYF.

This chain links TRBV10-2 with TRBJ2-5; 7 positions match TRBD2. Germline-derived CDR1 and CDR2 are WSHSY and SAAADI. The trim removed 0 bases at V and 6 bases at J, leaving 7 bases unmatched. The CDR3 length is 15 residues. This CDR3 reads CASSESTGRGKTQYF. CDR3 bases: TGCGCCAGCAGTGAGTCGACGGGGCGGGGGAAGACCCAGTACTTC.

This clonotype was seen only a few times. The chain links TRBV5-1 to TRBJ2-7; D is undetermined. The CDR3 sequence is 13 residues long. Per germline, CDR1 SGHRS and CDR2 YFSETQ. With 0 bases removed from V and 3 bases from J, the gap between germline ends came to 7 bases. The CDR3 bases are TGCGCCAGCAGCTTGGTACAGATCTACGAGCAGTACTTC. As protein: CASSLVQIYEQYF.

In this sample, this clonotype turned up many times. The chain employs TRBV12-3 or TRBV12-4 and TRBJ1-1; D might be TRBD1 (6 bases). There are 14 residues in the CDR3. Trimming removed 2 bases at V and 3 bases at J, with 10 bases between. Here the CDR3 reads CASSLRGIHTEAFF. The CDR3 coding sequence is TGTGCCAGCAGTTTAAGGGGGATTCACACTGAAGCTTTCTTT.

The chain is built from TRBV12-3 or TRBV12-4 and TRBJ1-1, with TRBD1 matching over 9 bases. The CDR3 loop spans 15 amino acids. J was trimmed by 10 bases and V by 0 bases; bases with no gene match: 9. The CDR3 DNA reads TGTGCCAGCAGTTTAGCGCAGACAGGGGGAACGCTAGCTTTCTTT. It translates to CASSLAQTGGTLAFF.

J is TRBJ2-7 and V is TRBV9; perhaps TRBD2 as D (5 bases). The germline V gene encodes CDR1 SGDLS and CDR2 YYNGEE. V was pared by 0 bases and J by 5 bases, with 15 bases between. The CDR3 is made up of 15 amino acids. The CDR3 sequence: CASSVGVGNRDEQYF. The CDR3 coding sequence is TGTGCCAGCAGCGTAGGGGTCGGGAATCGGGACGAGCAGTACTTC. The variable domain in full, completed from reference TRBV9 and TRBJ2-7, reads DSGVTQTPKHLITATGQRVTLRCSPRSGDLSVYWYQQSLDQGLQFLIQYYNGEERAKGNILERFSAQQFPDLHSELNLSSLELGDSALYFCASSVGVGNRDEQYFGPGTRLTVT.

The chain couples TRBV20-1 to TRBJ2-7, with TRBD1 matching over 8 bases. Unmatched junction bases numbered 7, after V lost 1 base and J lost 2 bases. CDR1 and CDR2 from the germline V gene are DFQATT and SNEGSKA (reference sequence). This CDR3 is built from 15 residues. In DNA, the CDR3 is TGCAGTGCTAGAGGTAGACAGGGGAACCCCTACGAGCAGTACTTC. As protein: CSARGRQGNPYEQYF.

The chain employs TRBV11-2 and TRBJ2-3; D uncertain. This CDR3 is 15 amino acids long. CDR1 SGHAT and CDR2 FQNNGV come from the germline V gene. V dropped 1 base and J dropped 2 bases, with 10 bases sitting between them. CDR3 nucleotide sequence: TGTGCCAGCAGCTTAGCCCACGGCCTCACAGATACGCAGTATTTT. Its protein is CASSLAHGLTDTQYF.

The chain combines TRBV7-9 with TRBJ2-7; 10 bases match TRBD1. Germline lookup yields CDR1 SEHNR and CDR2 FQNEAQ (reference sequence). The length of the CDR3 is 13 residues. J lost 5 bases, V lost 11 bases, and 9 bases had no gene match. The CDR3 loop is CAADGQGDDEQYF. The DNA of the CDR3 is TGTGCCGCGGACGGACAGGGGGACGACGAGCAGTACTTC.

The chain recombines TRBV12-3 or TRBV12-4 with TRBJ1-1; D remains ambiguous. With 5 bases removed from V and 3 bases from J, the gap between germline ends came to 10 bases. The CDR3 is made up of 13 amino acids. The CDR3 spells CASSTPPYTEAFF. The CDR3 region has the DNA TGTGCCAGCAGTACCCCACCATACACTGAAGCTTTCTTT.

The chain couples TRBV7-3 to TRBJ2-1; weak D call: TRBD2 (6 bases). The CDR3 has 16 residues. Germline-derived CDR1 and CDR2 are SGHTA and FQGTGA. V was clipped by 1 base and J by 7 bases, with 17 bases between them. CDR3 DNA sequence: TGTGCCAGCAGCTTAAGGGAGGTTGGGACGAGGAATGAGCAGTTCTTC. Translating gives CASSLREVGTRNEQFF. The full variable domain, in which reference TRBV7-3 and TRBJ2-1 provide the parts outside the CDR3, is GAGVSQTPSNKVTEKGKYVELRCDPISGHTALYWYRQSLGQGPEFLIYFQGTGAADDSGLPNDRFFAVRPEGSVSTLKIQRTERGDSAVYLCASSLREVGTRNEQFFGPGTRLTVL.

This clonotype was observed at least ten times. The chain couples TRBV12-3 or TRBV12-4 to TRBJ2-3; perhaps TRBD2 as D (6 bases). V was pared by 2 bases and J by 6 bases, with 21 bases between. This CDR3 has 17 amino acids. The CDR3 loop is CASSLPPGRGEGDTQYF. The CDR3 bases are TGTGCCAGCAGTTTACCCCCTGGGCGGGGAGAGGGGGATACGCAGTATTTT.

This clonotype has a count of ten or more. This chain links TRBV12-3 or TRBV12-4 with TRBJ1-2; TRBD1 matches 10 bases. This CDR3 spans 13 amino acids. Losses at the gene ends were 5 bases for V and 6 bases for J; bases not matched to a gene: 3. The CDR3 nucleotides are TGTGCCAGCAGTGACAGGGGGCTGGATGGCTACACCTTC. This gives the protein CASSDRGLDGYTF.